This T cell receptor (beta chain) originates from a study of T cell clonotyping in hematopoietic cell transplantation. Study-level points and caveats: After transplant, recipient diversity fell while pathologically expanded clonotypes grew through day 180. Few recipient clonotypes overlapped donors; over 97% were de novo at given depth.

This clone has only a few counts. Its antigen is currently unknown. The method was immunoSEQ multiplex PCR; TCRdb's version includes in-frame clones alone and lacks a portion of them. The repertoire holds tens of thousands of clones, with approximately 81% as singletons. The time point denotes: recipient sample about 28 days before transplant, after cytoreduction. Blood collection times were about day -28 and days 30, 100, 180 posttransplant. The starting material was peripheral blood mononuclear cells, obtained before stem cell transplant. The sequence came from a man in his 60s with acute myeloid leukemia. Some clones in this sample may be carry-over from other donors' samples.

The CDR3 DNA follows: TGTGCCAGCAGTTTCGCGCTGGGCCACCAAGAGACCCAGTACTTC. This translates into CASSFALGHQETQYF. The rearrangement joins TRBV25-1 to TRBJ2-5; D not resolved. This CDR3 is 15 amino acids long. Per the germline V gene, CDR1 is MGHDK and CDR2 is SYGVNS. V was trimmed by 5 bases and J by 0 bases, leaving 13 bases between them.